A selection of T cell receptor beta chains follows, all from one sample in a study of cytomegalovirus exposure and HLA in healthy donors. TCRdb's copy holds only in-frame clones and misses some; the assay was immunoSEQ multiplex PCR. This table holds around 120,000 clones. The source material was PBMCs. The receptors were gathered from a man aged 45 to 65 in good health and CMV-seronegative. Each CDR3 is given with its conserved first and last residue. A D gene is named only where the DNA matches it firmly.

cdr3_nt | cdr3_aa | cdr3_length | d_call | j_call | v_call
TGTGCCAGTGAAACTTGGGGGGGCAATCAGCCCCAGCATTTT | CASETWGGNQPQHF | 14 | - | TRBJ1-5 | TRBV19
TGTGCCAGCAGTGAATTTCCAGGACAGGGGCCTTCCTACGAGCAGTACTTC | CASSEFPGQGPSYEQYF | 17 | TRBD1 | TRBJ2-7 | TRBV6-1
TGCGCCAGCAGCTTGTTGGGCGCCGCTGGAAACACCATATATTTT | CASSLLGAAGNTIYF | 15 | - | TRBJ1-3 | TRBV5-1
TGTGCCACTAAAGGAAGGAGGACCGGGGAGCTGTTTTTT | CATKGRRTGELFF | 13 | - | TRBJ2-2 | TRBV19
TGTGCCAGCAAACAGGGGGGTTATGGCTACACCTTC | CASKQGGYGYTF | 12 | TRBD1 | TRBJ1-2 | TRBV10-3
TGTGCGTGGTCTAGCGTCGGGGCCAGCGAGCAGTACTTC | CAWSSVGASEQYF | 13 | - | TRBJ2-7 | TRBV2
TGCGCCAGCAGGGAGGGGGCTTCTAACTATGGCTACACCTTC | CASREGASNYGYTF | 14 | TRBD1 | TRBJ1-2 | TRBV5-1
TGTGCCAGCAGCGGGGCAGGGGATTTAAGTGAGCAGTTCTTC | CASSGAGDLSEQFF | 14 | - | TRBJ2-1 | TRBV5-4
TGTGCCAGCACCATAATCATGCAGGGGGCAGGCTACACCTTC | CASTIIMQGAGYTF | 14 | TRBD1 | TRBJ1-2 | TRBV5-8
TGTGCCAGCAGCTTAGAACAGCGGGAAACCTACGAGCAGTACTTC | CASSLEQRETYEQYF | 15 | TRBD2 | TRBJ2-7 | TRBV11-1
TGTGCCAGCAGGCTACAGGGGACCAATAACTATGGCTACACCTTC | CASRLQGTNNYGYTF | 15 | TRBD1 | TRBJ1-2 | TRBV6-1
TGTGCCAGCAGCTTGGGGTCGGGAAACACTGAAGCTTTCTTT | CASSLGSGNTEAFF | 14 | - | TRBJ1-1 | TRBV7-8
TGTGCCAGCAGCTATCGAGCGGGGGGGACAATTTCCTACGAGCAGTACTTC | CASSYRAGGTISYEQYF | 17 | TRBD2 | TRBJ2-7 | TRBV5-4
TGCGCCAGCAGCTCCCCGGGATACAACACTGAAGCTTTCTTT | CASSSPGYNTEAFF | 14 | - | TRBJ1-1 | TRBV5-1
TGCGCCAGCAGCCCATCCCGGGACAGGGGGAGTGAGCAGTACTTC | CASSPSRDRGSEQYF | 15 | TRBD1 | TRBJ2-7 | TRBV6-5
TGTGCCAGTAGTCGAAGATACAGGGGTGACCTATACGAGCAGTACTTC | CASSRRYRGDLYEQYF | 16 | TRBD1 | TRBJ2-7 | TRBV19
TGTGCCAGCACCTCTGGACTGAGAATGGGCACTGAAGCTTTCTTT | CASTSGLRMGTEAFF | 15 | - | TRBJ1-1 | TRBV2
TGCGCCAGCAGCTTGGCGCCCAGATACACCGGGGAGCTGTTTTTT | CASSLAPRYTGELFF | 15 | - | TRBJ2-2 | TRBV5-1
TGCGCCAGCAGTGAAACTAGCGTTTTAGATACGCAGTATTTT | CASSETSVLDTQYF | 14 | TRBD2 | TRBJ2-3 | TRBV10-2